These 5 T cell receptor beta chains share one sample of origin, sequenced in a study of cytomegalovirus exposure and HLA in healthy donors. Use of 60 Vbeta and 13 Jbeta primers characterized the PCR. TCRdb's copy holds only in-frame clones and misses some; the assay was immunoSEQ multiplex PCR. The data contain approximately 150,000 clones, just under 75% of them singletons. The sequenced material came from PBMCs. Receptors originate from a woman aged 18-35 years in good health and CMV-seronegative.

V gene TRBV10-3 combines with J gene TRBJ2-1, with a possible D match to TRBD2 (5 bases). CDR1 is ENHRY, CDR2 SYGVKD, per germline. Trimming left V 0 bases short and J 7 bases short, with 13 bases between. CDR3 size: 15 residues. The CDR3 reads CAISESIARGNEQFF. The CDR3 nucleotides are TGTGCCATCAGTGAGTCGATTGCACGCGGGAATGAGCAGTTCTTC.

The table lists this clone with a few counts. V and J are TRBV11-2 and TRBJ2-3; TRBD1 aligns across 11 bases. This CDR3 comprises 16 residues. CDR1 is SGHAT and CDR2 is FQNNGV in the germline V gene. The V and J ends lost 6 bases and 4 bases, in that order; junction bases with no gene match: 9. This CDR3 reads CASSYTGTGGSDTQYF. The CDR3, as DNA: TGTGCCAGCAGTTACACCGGGACAGGGGGGTCAGATACGCAGTATTTT.

CDR3 DNA sequence: TGTGCCAGCAGCCCGGACAGCAGAAACACTGAAGCTTTCTTT. Translated: CASSPDSRNTEAFF. This sequence joins TRBV5-6 and TRBJ1-1; D is possibly TRBD1 (6 bases). V lost 4 bases to trimming and J lost 2 bases, with 12 bases between them. CDR3 length equals 14 residues. Germline V gene data show CDR1 as SGHDT and CDR2 as YYEEEE. The variable domain in full, completed from reference TRBV5-6 and TRBJ1-1, reads DAGVTQSPTHLIKTRGQQVTLRCSPKSGHDTVSWYQQALGQGPQFIFQYYEEEERQRGNFPDRFSGHQFPNYSSELNVNALLLGDSALYLCASSPDSRNTEAFFGQGTRLTVV.

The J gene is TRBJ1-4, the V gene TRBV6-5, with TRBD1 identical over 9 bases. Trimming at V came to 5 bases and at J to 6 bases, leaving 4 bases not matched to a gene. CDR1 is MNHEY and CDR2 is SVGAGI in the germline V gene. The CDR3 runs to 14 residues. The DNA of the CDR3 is TGTGCCAGCAGTACGACAGGGGGTGATGAAAAACTGTTTTTT. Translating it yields CASSTTGGDEKLFF.

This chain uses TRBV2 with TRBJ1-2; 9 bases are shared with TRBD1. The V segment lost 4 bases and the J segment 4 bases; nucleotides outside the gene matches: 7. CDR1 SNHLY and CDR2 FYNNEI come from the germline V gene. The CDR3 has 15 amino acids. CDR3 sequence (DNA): TGTGCCAGCAGTGTAGGCCAGGGACAGGGCTATGGCTACACCTTC. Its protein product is CASSVGQGQGYGYTF.